The TCR beta chain described here comes from a study of T cell responses to AZD1222 COVID-19 vaccine. Overall study findings and caveats: Two AZD1222 doses significantly raised spike-specific TCR breadth and depth over controls. CD4 TCRs associated with vaccination spanned spike, dominating at 160-218 and 743-854. Only a handful of AZD1222 recipients tested seropositive at baseline. Donors were largely white British and mainly female; clonal diversity was possibly underestimated.

The repertoire was sequenced with immunoSEQ multiplex PCR; TCRdb's copy has only in-frame clones and lacks some. The table records more than 110,000 clones, about 86% of them present only once. Remarks on this clone: Its antigen is unknown.

CDR3 size: 13 residues. In germline, CDR1 is KGHDR, CDR2 SFDVKD. Trimming left V 3 bases short and J 6 bases short, with 10 bases between. The chain carries TRBV24-1 and TRBJ1-1, with a possible D match to TRBD1 (5 bases). Specimen: peripheral blood, collected on day 0 of AZD1222 vaccination. The TCR comes from an adult in good health. In nucleotides, the CDR3 is TGTGCCACCAGTGATCCAGGGTCCCCTGAAGCTTTCTTT. This gives the protein CATSDPGSPEAFF.